These 25 T cell receptor beta chains were all obtained from the same sample, sequenced in a study of cytomegalovirus exposure and HLA in healthy donors. Both 60 Vbeta primers and 13 Jbeta primers went into the PCR. The data were produced by immunoSEQ multiplex PCR, yet TCRdb's version contains in-frame clones alone and is incomplete. The data contain 120,000 to 150,000 clones, over 75% of them singletons. The sequencing sample was made of PBMCs. All receptors derive from a female donor in good health and CMV-seronegative.

This chain uses TRBV6-5 with TRBJ1-5; D is ambiguous. The V gene's germline CDR1 is MNHEY and CDR2 SVGAGI. The CDR3 has 13 amino acids. The V gene lost 2 bases and the J gene lost 2 bases, with 4 bases spanning the gap. The CDR3 loop is CASSYGRNQPQHF. DNA of the CDR3: TGTGCCAGCAGTTACGGGCGCAATCAGCCCCAGCATTTT.

The rearrangement links TRBV6-4 to TRBJ2-5, with TRBD2 identical over 9 bases. The junction had 4 bases not matched to a gene; V was cut back by 3 bases and J by 2 bases. CDR3 size: 15 residues. Germline CDR1 and CDR2: MRHNA and SNTAGT. CDR3 in DNA: TGTGCCAGCAGTGAGGGCGGGAGGGGGCAAGAGACCCAGTACTTC. Its protein is CASSEGGRGQETQYF.

This chain links TRBV5-6 with TRBJ2-7; maybe TRBD1 (6 bases). The CDR3 is 14 amino acids. Trimming stripped 0 bases from V and 5 bases from J, with 12 bases between. Germline assignment: CDR1 SGHDT and CDR2 YYEEEE. The CDR3 loop reads CASSLGEQGDEQYF. In DNA form, the CDR3 reads TGTGCCAGCAGCTTGGGGGAACAGGGCGACGAGCAGTACTTC.

J is TRBJ2-1 and V is TRBV5-8; a weak D match, TRBD2 (6 bases). The V and J ends lost 0 bases and 8 bases respectively, with 18 bases between them. The CDR3 covers 16 residues. Germline assignment: CDR1 SGHTS and CDR2 YDEGEE. The CDR3 bases are TGTGCCAGCAGCTTGGCTCTTCAGGCGGCTAGCGATGAGCAGTTCTTC. Translated, it gives CASSLALQAASDEQFF.

V is TRBV11-3 and J is TRBJ2-1, with 9 bases that match TRBD1. V lost 8 bases to trimming and J lost 7 bases; unmatched junction nucleotides: 6. The CDR3 contains 13 residues. CDR1 SGHNT and CDR2 YENEEA come from the germline V gene. CDR3 residues: CASAGQGVNEQFF. In DNA, the CDR3 is TGTGCCAGCGCGGGACAGGGAGTAAATGAGCAGTTCTTC.

The V call is TRBV11-2, the J call TRBJ2-1; 7 bases map to TRBD1. CDR1 is SGHAT and CDR2 is FQNNGV in the germline V gene. Trimming took 6 bases from V and 5 from J; bases not matched to a gene: 1. The CDR3 runs 12 residues. This CDR3 is CASRDRHNEQFF. The CDR3 DNA sequence: TGTGCCAGCAGGGACAGGCACAATGAGCAGTTCTTC. Full variable domain (missing parts from reference TRBV11-2 and TRBJ2-1): EAGVAQSPRYKIIEKRQSVAFWCNPISGHATLYWYQQILGQGPKLLIQFQNNGVVDDSQLPKDRFSAERLKGVDSTLKIQPAKLEDSAVYLCASRDRHNEQFFGPGTRLTVL.

The chain joins TRBV19 to TRBJ2-5, with 9 nucleotides matching TRBD1. The V gene end was trimmed by 5 bases and the J gene end by 2 bases; junction bases not matched to a gene: 6. Germline loops: CDR1 LNHDA, CDR2 SQIVND (reference sequence). This CDR3 has 15 amino acids. This CDR3 reads CASSSYRGQQETQYF. The DNA for the CDR3 is TGTGCCAGTAGTTCGTACAGGGGGCAGCAAGAGACCCAGTACTTC.

This clone was counted once. The CDR3 spells CASSMSGWNYEQYF. The CDR3 DNA is TGTGCCAGTAGTATGAGCGGGTGGAACTACGAGCAGTACTTC. The chain carries TRBV19 and TRBJ2-7, with D tentatively TRBD2 (6 bases). The germline gives CDR1 LNHDA, CDR2 SQIVND (reference sequence). The length of the CDR3 is 14 residues. Deletions cut 3 bases from V and 3 bases from J, with 12 bases between.

The chain recombines TRBV11-2 with TRBJ1-4, with 7 bases aligning to TRBD1. The CDR3 consists of 16 residues. CDR1 and CDR2 from the germline V gene are SGHAT and FQNNGV. Unmatched junction bases numbered 4, after V lost 3 bases and J lost 0 bases. The CDR3 region is CASSFPTGATNEKLFF. CDR3 sequence (DNA): TGTGCCAGCAGCTTCCCTACAGGGGCAACTAATGAAAAACTGTTTTTT. Full variable domain (missing parts from reference TRBV11-2 and TRBJ1-4): EAGVAQSPRYKIIEKRQSVAFWCNPISGHATLYWYQQILGQGPKLLIQFQNNGVVDDSQLPKDRFSAERLKGVDSTLKIQPAKLEDSAVYLCASSFPTGATNEKLFFGSGTQLSVL.

The chain employs TRBV10-3 and TRBJ2-1; 8 bases agree with TRBD1. The germline gives CDR1 ENHRY, CDR2 SYGVKD. The V gene end was trimmed by 3 bases and the J gene end by 0 bases; junction bases not matched to a gene: 7. This CDR3 region has 17 residues. DNA of the CDR3: TGTGCCATCAGTGACCCGGACAGGGCGAGCTCCTACAATGAGCAGTTCTTC. This sequence encodes CAISDPDRASSYNEQFF.

Only a few counts were recorded for this clone. The gene calls are TRBV6-1 and TRBJ2-3; possible D gene TRBD2, 6 bases. This CDR3 has 17 residues. Trimming pared 3 bases from V and 2 bases from J, leaving 18 bases between. Per germline, CDR1 MNHNS and CDR2 SASEGT. In DNA form, the CDR3 reads TGTGCCAGCAGTGAGCCCGGGACTTCAGCATTCACAGATACGCAGTATTTT. Translated, it gives CASSEPGTSAFTDTQYF.

The rearrangement uses TRBV4-2 and TRBJ1-5; 8 bases agree with TRBD1. The trim removed 4 bases at V and 2 bases at J, leaving 22 bases unmatched. Looked up from germline, CDR1 is LGHNA and CDR2 is YNFKEQ. This CDR3 region has 21 residues. CDR3: CASSPSLGGQGVYIGNQPQHF. The CDR3, as DNA: TGTGCCAGCAGCCCCAGCTTGGGTGGACAGGGAGTTTACATTGGCAATCAGCCCCAGCATTTT.

The rearrangement joins TRBV5-6 to TRBJ2-1, with D unresolved. Trimming cost V 0 bases and J 0 bases, with 7 bases left between them. Germline V gives CDR1 SGHDT, CDR2 YYEEEE. The CDR3 has 15 amino acids. In DNA, the CDR3 is TGTGCCAGCAGCTTGGTCCGGAGCTCCTACAATGAGCAGTTCTTC. Its protein product is CASSLVRSSYNEQFF.

V gene TRBV28 combines with J gene TRBJ1-1; 8 bases are a match to TRBD1. The CDR3 has 14 residues. Germline lookup yields CDR1 MDHEN and CDR2 SYDVKM. The ends lost 6 bases at V and 0 bases at J; junction bases unmatched: 3. CDR3 in amino acids: CASRRQGMNTEAFF. CDR3 sequence (DNA): TGTGCCAGCAGAAGACAGGGGATGAACACTGAAGCTTTCTTT.

The chain combines TRBV28 with TRBJ1-5; D may be TRBD1 (6 bases). The CDR3 covers 16 residues. Germline CDR1 and CDR2: MDHEN and SYDVKM. Trimming cost V 6 bases and J 4 bases, with 19 bases left between them. Here the CDR3 DNA reads TGTGCCAGCAGCCCCTCCGGGACACCCTGGAATCAGCCCCAGCATTTT. Encoded protein: CASSPSGTPWNQPQHF.

This clone has just a few counts. The chain recombines TRBV6-1 with TRBJ1-1; D may be TRBD1 (6 bases). Germline CDR1 is MNHNS and CDR2 is SASEGT. The V gene lost 5 bases and the J gene lost 1 base, with 11 bases spanning the gap. The CDR3 loop spans 14 amino acids. The CDR3 reads CASSRQGQNTEAFF. The CDR3 DNA is TGTGCCAGCAGTCGCCAGGGGCAGAACACTGAAGCTTTCTTT.

V usage is TRBV6-1 and J usage is TRBJ1-1, with TRBD1 matching over 8 bases. The V gene end was trimmed by 6 bases and the J gene end by 4 bases; junction bases not matched to a gene: 7. Germline-derived CDR1 and CDR2 are MNHNS and SASEGT. This CDR3 is built from 14 residues. The CDR3 sequence is CASSKDRVATEAFF. The DNA for the CDR3 is TGTGCCAGCAGCAAGGACAGGGTGGCCACTGAAGCTTTCTTT.

The chain uses TRBV19 and TRBJ1-5; 7 positions agree with TRBD1. This CDR3 is built from 15 residues. After removal of 6 bases from V and 7 bases from J, the junction contained 12 bases not matched to a gene. Germline-derived CDR1 and CDR2 are LNHDA and SQIVND (reference sequence). This CDR3 is CASSAPGTVKQPQHF. The CDR3 DNA follows: TGTGCCAGTAGCGCCCCTGGGACAGTAAAACAGCCCCAGCATTTT.

The rearrangement links TRBV27 to TRBJ2-7, with D uncertain. V dropped 5 bases and J dropped 6 bases, with 8 bases sitting between them. From germline, CDR1 is MNHEY and CDR2 SMNVEV (reference sequence). The CDR3 sequence is 11 residues long. The CDR3 protein is CASSAGGEQYF. CDR3 in DNA: TGTGCCAGCAGTGCCGGCGGCGAGCAGTACTTC.

The sample holds many counts of this clone. This chain joins TRBV6-6 and TRBJ1-5; no firm D call. V lost 1 base, J lost 0 bases, and 4 bases lay in between. Germline assignment: CDR1 MNHNY and CDR2 SVGAGI (reference sequence). The length of the CDR3 is 14 residues. The CDR3 is CASSYLNSNQPQHF. CDR3 coding DNA: TGTGCCAGCAGTTACTTAAATAGCAATCAGCCCCAGCATTTT.

The CDR3 loop reads CASSFGLAVFPLRYEQYF. The DNA for the CDR3 is TGCGCCAGCAGCTTCGGACTAGCGGTATTCCCATTACGCTACGAGCAGTACTTC. The chain links TRBV5-1 to TRBJ2-7, with 10 bases lining up with TRBD2. J gave up 3 bases and V 2 bases, and 14 bases lay outside the gene matches. Germline V gene lookup returns CDR1 SGHRS and CDR2 YFSETQ. CDR3 length: 18 amino acids.

V gene TRBV4-1 combines with J gene TRBJ1-1; no clear D. V gave up 0 bases and J gave up 0 bases, with 8 bases separating them. From germline, CDR1 is MGHRA and CDR2 YSYEKL. This CDR3 spans 15 amino acids. CDR3 coding DNA: TGCGCCAGCAGCCAAGACCTCCCCGTGAACACTGAAGCTTTCTTT. As protein: CASSQDLPVNTEAFF.

In its sample, this clone was seen a few times. The chain has TRBV28 and TRBJ2-7, with 7 bases identical to TRBD1. The CDR3 spans 14 residues. The V gene's germline CDR1 is MDHEN and CDR2 SYDVKM. The V segment lost 5 bases and the J segment 3 bases; nucleotides outside the gene matches: 7. CDR3 nucleotides: TGTGCCAGCAGTCTACAGGGGTTACTCTACGAGCAGTACTTC. Translating it yields CASSLQGLLYEQYF.

The chain links TRBV7-9 to TRBJ2-7; TRBD1 matches at 7 bases. With 5 bases clipped from V and 2 bases from J, the junction kept 9 bases outside the gene matches. This CDR3 contains 15 residues. Germline V gives CDR1 SEHNR, CDR2 FQNEAQ (reference sequence). This CDR3 is CASSRSTGATYEQYF. CDR3 nucleotide sequence: TGTGCCAGCAGCCGTAGTACAGGGGCCACCTACGAGCAGTACTTC.

The chain has TRBV28 and TRBJ1-1; D not certain. The CDR3 spans 13 residues. Germline V CDR1 and CDR2: MDHEN, SYDVKM. V was clipped by 2 bases and J by 4 bases, with 8 bases between them. The CDR3 sequence is CASSLTPSTEAFF. The CDR3 DNA reads TGTGCCAGCAGTTTAACCCCTAGCACTGAAGCTTTCTTT.